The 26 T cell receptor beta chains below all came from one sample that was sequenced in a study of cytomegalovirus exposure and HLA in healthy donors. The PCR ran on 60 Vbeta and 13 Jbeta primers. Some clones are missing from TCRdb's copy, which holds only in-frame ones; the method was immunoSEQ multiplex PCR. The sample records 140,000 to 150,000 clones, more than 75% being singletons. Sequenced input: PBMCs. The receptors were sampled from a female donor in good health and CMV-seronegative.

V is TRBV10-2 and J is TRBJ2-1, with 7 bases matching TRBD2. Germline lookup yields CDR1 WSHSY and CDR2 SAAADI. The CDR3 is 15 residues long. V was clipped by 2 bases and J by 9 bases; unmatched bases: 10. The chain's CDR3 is CASSENLGGSREQFF. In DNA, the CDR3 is TGCGCCAGCAGTGAGAACCTGGGCGGGAGCCGTGAGCAGTTCTTC.

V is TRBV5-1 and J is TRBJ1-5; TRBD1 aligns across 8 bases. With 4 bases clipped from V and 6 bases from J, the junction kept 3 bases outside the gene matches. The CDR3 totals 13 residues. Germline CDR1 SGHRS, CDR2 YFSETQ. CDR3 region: CASSRTGSQPQHF. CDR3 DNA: TGCGCCAGCAGCAGGACAGGGAGTCAGCCCCAGCATTTT.

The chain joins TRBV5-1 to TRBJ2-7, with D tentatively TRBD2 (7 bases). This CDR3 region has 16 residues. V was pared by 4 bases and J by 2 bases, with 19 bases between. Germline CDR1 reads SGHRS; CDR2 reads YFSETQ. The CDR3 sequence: CASSGGGQGNPYEQYF. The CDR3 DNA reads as TGCGCCAGCAGCGGGGGAGGGCAGGGGAACCCCTACGAGCAGTACTTC.

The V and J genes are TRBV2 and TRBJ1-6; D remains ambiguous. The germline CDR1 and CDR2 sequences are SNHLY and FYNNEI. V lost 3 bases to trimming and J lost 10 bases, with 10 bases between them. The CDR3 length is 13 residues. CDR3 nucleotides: TGTGCCAGCAGTGACCGTTTTCAGTCACCCCTCCACTTT. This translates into CASSDRFQSPLHF.

CDR3 sequence (DNA): TGTGCCAGCAGTTACTCCAGGAATGAGCAGTTCTTC. Its translation: CASSYSRNEQFF. J is TRBJ2-1 and V is TRBV6-6; D is unresolved. This CDR3 comprises 12 residues. Trimming cost V 0 bases and J 7 bases, with 4 bases left between them. CDR1 is MNHNY and CDR2 is SVGAGI in the germline V gene (reference sequence).

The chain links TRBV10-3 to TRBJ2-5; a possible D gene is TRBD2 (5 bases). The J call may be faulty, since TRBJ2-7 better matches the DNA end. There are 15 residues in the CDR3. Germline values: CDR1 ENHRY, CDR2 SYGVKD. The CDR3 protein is CAISESRTGLYEQYF. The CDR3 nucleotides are TGTGCCATCAGTGAGTCGAGGACGGGGTTATACGAGCAGTACTTC.

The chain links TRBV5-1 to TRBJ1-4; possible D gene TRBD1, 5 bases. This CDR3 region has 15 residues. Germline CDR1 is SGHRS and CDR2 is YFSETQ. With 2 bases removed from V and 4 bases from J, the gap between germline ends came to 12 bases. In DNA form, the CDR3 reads TGCGCCAGCAGCTTAGTGCTAGGGGATAATGAAAAACTGTTTTTT. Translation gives CASSLVLGDNEKLFF.

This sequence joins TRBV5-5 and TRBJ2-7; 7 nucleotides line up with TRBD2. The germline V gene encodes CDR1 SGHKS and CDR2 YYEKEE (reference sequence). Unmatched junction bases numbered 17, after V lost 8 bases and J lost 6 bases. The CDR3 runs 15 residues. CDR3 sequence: CARDLFGRPLGEQYF. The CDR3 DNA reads TGTGCCAGGGACCTTTTCGGGAGGCCCCTAGGCGAGCAGTACTTC.

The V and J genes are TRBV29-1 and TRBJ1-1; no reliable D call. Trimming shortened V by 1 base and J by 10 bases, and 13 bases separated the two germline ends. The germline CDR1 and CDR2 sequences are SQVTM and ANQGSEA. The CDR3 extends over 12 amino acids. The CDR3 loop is CSVEAIGVGAFF. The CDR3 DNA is TGCAGCGTTGAAGCTATCGGGGTAGGAGCTTTCTTT.

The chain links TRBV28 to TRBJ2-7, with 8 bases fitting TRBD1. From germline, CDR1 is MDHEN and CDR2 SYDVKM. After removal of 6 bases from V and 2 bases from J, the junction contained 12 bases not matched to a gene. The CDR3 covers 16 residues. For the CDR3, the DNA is TGTGCCAGCAGCCGAACTACAGGGGGAAGTACCTACGAGCAGTACTTC. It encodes CASSRTTGGSTYEQYF.

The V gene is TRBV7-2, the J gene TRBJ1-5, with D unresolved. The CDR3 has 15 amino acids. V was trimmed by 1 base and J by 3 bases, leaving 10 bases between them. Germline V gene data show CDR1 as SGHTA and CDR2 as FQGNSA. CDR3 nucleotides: TGTGCCAGCAGCTTAGACAGAGTACTCAATCAGCCCCAGCATTTT. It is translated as CASSLDRVLNQPQHF.

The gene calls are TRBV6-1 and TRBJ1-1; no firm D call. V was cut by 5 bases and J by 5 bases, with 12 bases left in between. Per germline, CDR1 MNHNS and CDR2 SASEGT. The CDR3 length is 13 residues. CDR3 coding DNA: TGTGCCAGCAGTTCCCGTCCGGGGACTGAAGCTTTCTTT. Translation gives CASSSRPGTEAFF.

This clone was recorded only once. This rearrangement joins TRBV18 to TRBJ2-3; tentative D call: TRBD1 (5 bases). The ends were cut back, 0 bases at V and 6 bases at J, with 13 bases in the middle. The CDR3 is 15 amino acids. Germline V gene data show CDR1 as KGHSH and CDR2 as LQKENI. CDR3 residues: CASSPPSRAKDTQYF. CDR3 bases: TGTGCCAGCTCACCACCGAGCAGGGCGAAGGATACGCAGTATTTT. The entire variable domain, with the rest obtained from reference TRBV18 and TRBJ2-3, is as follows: NAGVMQNPRHLVRRRGQEARLRCSPMKGHSHVYWYRQLPEEGLKFMVYLQKENIIDESGMPKERFSAEFPKEGPSILRIQQVVRGDSAAYFCASSPPSRAKDTQYFGPGTRLTVL.

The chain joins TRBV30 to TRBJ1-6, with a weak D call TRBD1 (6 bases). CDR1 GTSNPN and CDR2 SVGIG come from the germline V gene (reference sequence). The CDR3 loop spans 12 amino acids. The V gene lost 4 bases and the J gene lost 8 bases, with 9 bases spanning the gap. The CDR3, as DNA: TGTGCCTGGACCCACAGGGATTCACCCCTCCACTTT. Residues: CAWTHRDSPLHF. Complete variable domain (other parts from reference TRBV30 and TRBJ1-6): SQTIHQWPATLVQPVGSPLSLECTVEGTSNPNLYWYRQAAGRGLQLLFYSVGIGQISSEVPQNLSASRPQDRQFILSSKKLLLSDSGFYLCAWTHRDSPLHFGNGTRLTVT.

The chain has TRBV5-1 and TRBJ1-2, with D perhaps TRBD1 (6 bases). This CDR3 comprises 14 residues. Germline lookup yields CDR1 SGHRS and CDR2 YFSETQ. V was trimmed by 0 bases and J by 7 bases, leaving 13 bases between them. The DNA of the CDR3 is TGCGCCAGCAGCTTGGCGGGGCAGGGGCGTGGCTACACCTTC. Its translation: CASSLAGQGRGYTF.

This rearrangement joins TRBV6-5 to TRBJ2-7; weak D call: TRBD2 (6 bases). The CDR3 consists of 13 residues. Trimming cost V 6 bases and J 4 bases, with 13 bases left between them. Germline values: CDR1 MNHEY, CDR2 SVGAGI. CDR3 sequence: CASSRVGGYEQYF. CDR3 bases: TGTGCCAGCAGCCGCGTTGGGGGGTACGAGCAGTACTTC.

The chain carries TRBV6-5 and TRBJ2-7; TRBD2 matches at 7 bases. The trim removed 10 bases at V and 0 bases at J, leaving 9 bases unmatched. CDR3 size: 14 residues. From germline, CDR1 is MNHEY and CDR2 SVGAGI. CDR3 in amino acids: CATNPPGGSYEQYF. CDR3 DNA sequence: TGTGCCACCAACCCCCCGGGGGGCTCCTACGAGCAGTACTTC.

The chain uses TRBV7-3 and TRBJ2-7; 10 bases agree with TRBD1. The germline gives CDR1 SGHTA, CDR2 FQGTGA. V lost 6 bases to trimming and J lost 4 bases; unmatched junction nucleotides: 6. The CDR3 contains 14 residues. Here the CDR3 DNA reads TGTGCCAGCAGTCTAGGACAGGGGGGATACGAGCAGTACTTC. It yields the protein CASSLGQGGYEQYF.

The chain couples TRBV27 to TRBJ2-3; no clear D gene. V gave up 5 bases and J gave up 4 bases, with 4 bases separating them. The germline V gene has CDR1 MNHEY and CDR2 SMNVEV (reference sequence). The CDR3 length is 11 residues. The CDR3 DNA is TGTGCCAGCAGTGAGTCAGATACGCAGTATTTT. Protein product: CASSESDTQYF.

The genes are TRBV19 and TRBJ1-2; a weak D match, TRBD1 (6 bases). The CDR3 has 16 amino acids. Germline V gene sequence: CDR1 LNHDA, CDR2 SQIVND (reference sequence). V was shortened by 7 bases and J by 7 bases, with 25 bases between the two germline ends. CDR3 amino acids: CASTRGRQDEGRGYTF. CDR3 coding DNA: TGTGCCAGTACCCGCGGCCGACAGGATGAGGGTCGTGGCTACACCTTC.

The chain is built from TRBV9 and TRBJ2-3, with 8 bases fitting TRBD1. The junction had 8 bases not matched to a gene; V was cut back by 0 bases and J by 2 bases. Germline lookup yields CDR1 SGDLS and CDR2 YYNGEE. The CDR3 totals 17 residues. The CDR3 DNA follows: TGTGCCAGCAGCGTAGGGGGGACAGGCAAATACACAGATACGCAGTATTTT. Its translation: CASSVGGTGKYTDTQYF.

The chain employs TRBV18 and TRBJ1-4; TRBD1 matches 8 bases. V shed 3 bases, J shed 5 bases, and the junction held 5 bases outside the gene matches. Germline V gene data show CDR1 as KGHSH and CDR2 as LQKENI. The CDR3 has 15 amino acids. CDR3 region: CASSPVGTGNEKLFF. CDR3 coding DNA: TGTGCCAGCTCACCGGTCGGGACAGGAAATGAAAAACTGTTTTTT.

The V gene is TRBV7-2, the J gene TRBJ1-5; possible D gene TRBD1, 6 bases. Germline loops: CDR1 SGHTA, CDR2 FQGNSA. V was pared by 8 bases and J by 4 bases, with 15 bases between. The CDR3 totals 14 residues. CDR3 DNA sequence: TGTGCCAGCCAAACAGGGATCGGGAATCAGCCCCAGCATTTT. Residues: CASQTGIGNQPQHF.

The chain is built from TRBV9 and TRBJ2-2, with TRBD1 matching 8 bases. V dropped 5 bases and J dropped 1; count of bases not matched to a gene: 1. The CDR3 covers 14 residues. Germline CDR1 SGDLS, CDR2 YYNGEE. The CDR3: CASRGTGNTGELFF. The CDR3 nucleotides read TGTGCCAGCAGGGGGACAGGGAACACCGGGGAGCTGTTTTTT.

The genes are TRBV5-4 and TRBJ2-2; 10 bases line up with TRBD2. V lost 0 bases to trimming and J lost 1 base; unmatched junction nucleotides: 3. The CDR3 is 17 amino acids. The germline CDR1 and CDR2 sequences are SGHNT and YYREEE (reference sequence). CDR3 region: CASSLVAGGLNTGELFF. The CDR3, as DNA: TGTGCCAGCAGCTTGGTAGCGGGGGGCCTGAACACCGGGGAGCTGTTTTTT.

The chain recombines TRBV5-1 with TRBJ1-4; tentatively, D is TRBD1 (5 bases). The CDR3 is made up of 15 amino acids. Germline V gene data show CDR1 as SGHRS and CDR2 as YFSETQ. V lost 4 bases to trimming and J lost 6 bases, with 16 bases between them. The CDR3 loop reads CASSPRGGTDEKLFF. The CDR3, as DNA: TGCGCCAGCAGCCCCCGTGGGGGGACCGATGAAAAACTGTTTTTT.